This entry features one T cell receptor (beta chain) sequence. The entry originates in a study of blood T cell repertoires in COVID-19. Study in general: From T cells, B-cell-depleted T cells, or PBMCs came the material, which was cDNA or gDNA.

Germline V gene sequence: CDR1 SQVTM, CDR2 ANQGSEA. V was pared by 7 bases and J by 6 bases, with 6 bases of the junction left unmatched. The CDR3 loop spans 13 amino acids. Per the study methods: From reference gene primer amplification, estimates of nucleated cell counts were derived. TCRdb's table, derived via immunoSEQ multiplex PCR, lists solely in-frame clones and lacks some. V and J calls plus clone size are reproduced from that table; the DNA served to infer D and trimming. The sample holds about 140,000 clones, more than 65% seen once. The sequencing input was peripheral blood. This rearrangement joins TRBV29-1 to TRBJ2-2; 9 bases map to TRBD1. The source is a human donor in a cohort sampled during active COVID-19. The CDR3 DNA reads as TGCAGCGCGCCGGGACAGGGATCCGGGGAGCTGTTTTTT. As protein: CSAPGQGSGELFF.